The clone carrying this TCR beta chain was counted a few times. The entry originates in a study of blood T cell repertoires in COVID-19. Study summary: The origin of the acute and convalescent COVID-19 samples was the United States, Italy and Spain. The analysed material was cDNA or gDNA that came from T cells, B-cell-depleted T cells, or PBMCs.

Patients of the Seattle cohort, enrolled during active infection, were followed longitudinally. Original processing methods: Nucleated cell number was recorded as an estimate derived from reference gene primer amplification. Method: immunoSEQ multiplex PCR; TCRdb's copy keeps in-frame clones and lacks some. V and J calls and clone size are as listed in that table; D and trimming were resolved from the DNA. The sample holds approximately 290,000 clones, roughly four fifths seen once. Sequenced material: peripheral blood. This clonotype was obtained from a person aged 65 to 85 with COVID-19, enrolled during active disease.

CDR3: CSAGDRGYEQYF. The CDR3 coding sequence is TGCAGCGCGGGGGACAGGGGGTACGAGCAGTACTTC. The genes are TRBV29-1 and TRBJ2-7, with 11 bases matching TRBD1. Unmatched junction bases numbered 3, after V lost 7 bases and J lost 4 bases. The V gene's germline CDR1 is SQVTM and CDR2 ANQGSEA. The CDR3 totals 12 residues.